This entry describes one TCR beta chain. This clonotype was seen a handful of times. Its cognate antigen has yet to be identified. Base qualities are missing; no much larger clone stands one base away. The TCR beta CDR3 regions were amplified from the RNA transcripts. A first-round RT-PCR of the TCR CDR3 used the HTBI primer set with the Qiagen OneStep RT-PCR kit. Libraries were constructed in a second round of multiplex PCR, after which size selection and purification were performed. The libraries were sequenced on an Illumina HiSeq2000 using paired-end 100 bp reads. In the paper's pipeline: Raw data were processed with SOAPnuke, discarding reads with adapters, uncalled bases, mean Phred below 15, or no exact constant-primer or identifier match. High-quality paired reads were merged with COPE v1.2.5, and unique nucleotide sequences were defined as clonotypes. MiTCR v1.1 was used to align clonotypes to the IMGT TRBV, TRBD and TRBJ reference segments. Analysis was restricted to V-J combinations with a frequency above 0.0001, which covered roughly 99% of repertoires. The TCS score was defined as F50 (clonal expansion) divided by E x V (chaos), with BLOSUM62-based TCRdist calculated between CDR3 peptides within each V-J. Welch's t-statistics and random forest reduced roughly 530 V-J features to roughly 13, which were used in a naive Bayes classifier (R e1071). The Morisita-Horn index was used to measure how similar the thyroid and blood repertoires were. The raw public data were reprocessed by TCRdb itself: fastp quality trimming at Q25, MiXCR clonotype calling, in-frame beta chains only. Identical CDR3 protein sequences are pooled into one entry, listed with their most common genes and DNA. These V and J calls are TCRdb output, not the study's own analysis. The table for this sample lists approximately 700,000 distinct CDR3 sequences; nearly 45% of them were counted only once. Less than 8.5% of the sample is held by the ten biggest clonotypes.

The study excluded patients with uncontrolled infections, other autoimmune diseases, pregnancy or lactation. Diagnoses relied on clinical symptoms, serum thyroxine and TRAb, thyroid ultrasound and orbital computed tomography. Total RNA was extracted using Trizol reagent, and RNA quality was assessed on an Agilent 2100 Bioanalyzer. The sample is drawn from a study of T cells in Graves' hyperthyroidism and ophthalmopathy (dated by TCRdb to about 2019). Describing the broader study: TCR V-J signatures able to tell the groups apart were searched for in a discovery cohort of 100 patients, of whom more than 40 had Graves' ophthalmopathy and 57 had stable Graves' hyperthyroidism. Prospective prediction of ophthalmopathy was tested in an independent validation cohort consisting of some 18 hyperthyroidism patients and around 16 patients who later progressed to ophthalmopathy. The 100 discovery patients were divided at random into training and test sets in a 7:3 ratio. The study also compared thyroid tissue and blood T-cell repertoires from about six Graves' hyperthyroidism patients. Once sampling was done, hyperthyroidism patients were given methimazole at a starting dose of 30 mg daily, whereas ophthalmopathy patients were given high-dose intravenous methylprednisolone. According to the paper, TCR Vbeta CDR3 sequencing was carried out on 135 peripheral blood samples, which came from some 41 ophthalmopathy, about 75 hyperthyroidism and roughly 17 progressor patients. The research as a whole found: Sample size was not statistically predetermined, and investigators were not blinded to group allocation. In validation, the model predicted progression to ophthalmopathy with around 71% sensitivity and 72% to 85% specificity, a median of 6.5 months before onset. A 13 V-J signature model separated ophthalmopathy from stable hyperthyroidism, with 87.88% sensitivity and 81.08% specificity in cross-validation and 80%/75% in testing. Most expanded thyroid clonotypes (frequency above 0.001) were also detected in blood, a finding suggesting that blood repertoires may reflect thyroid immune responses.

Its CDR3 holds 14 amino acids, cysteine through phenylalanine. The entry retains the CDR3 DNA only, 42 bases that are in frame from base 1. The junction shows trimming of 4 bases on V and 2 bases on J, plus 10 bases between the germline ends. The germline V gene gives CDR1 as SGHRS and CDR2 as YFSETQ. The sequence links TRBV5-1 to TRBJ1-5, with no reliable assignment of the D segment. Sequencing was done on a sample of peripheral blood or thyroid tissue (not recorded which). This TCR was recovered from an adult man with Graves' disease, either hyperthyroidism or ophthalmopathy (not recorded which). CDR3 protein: CASSQSQGNQPQHF. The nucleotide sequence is TGCGCCAGCAGCCAAAGCCAGGGCAATCAGCCCCAGCATTTT. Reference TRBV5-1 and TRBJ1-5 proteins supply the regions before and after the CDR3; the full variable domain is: KAGVTQTPRYLIKTRGQQVTLSCSPISGHRSVSWYQQTPGQGLQFLFEYFSETQRNKGNFPGRFSGRQFSNSRSEMNVSTLELGDSALYLCASSQSQGNQPQHFGDGTRLSIL.